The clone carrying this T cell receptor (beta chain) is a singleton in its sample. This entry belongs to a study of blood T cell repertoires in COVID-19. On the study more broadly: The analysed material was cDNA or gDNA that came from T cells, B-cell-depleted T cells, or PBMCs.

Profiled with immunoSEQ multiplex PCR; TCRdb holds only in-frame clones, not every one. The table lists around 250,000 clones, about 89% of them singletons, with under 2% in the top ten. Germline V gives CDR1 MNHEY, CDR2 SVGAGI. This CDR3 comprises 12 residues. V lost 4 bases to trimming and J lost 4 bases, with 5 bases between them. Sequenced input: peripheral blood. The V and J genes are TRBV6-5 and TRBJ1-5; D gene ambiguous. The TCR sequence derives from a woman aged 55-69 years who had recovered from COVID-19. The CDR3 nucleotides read TGTGCCAGCAGTTCCCCGAATCAGCCCCAGCATTTT. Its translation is CASSSPNQPQHF.